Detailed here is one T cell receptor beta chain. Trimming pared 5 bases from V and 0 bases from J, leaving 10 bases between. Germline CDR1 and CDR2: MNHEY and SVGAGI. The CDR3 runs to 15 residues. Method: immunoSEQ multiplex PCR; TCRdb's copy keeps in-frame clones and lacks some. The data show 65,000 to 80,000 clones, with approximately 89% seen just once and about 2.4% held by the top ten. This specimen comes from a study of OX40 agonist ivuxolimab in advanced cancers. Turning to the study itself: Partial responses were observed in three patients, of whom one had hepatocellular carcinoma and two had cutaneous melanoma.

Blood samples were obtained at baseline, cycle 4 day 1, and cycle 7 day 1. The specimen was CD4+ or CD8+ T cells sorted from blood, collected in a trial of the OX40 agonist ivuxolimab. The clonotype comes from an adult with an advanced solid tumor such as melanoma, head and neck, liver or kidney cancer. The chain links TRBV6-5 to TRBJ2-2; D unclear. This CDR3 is CASSRDAPNTGELFF. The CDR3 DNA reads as TGTGCCAGCAGTCGAGATGCTCCGAACACCGGGGAGCTGTTTTTT.